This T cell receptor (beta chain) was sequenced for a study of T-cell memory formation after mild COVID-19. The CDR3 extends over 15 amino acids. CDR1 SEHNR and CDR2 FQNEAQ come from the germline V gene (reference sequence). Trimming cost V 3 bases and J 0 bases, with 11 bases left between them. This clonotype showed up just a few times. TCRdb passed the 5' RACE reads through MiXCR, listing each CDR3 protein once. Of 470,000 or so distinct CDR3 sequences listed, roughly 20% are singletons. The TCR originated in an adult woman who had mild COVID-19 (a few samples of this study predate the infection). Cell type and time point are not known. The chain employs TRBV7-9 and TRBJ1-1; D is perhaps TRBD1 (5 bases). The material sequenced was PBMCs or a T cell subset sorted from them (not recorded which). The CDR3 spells CASSFRSGMNTEAFF. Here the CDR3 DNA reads TGTGCCAGCAGCTTTCGCTCAGGGATGAACACTGAAGCTTTCTTT. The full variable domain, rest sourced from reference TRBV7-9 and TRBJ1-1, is DTGVSQNPRHKITKRGQNVTFRCDPISEHNRLYWYRQTLGQGPEFLTYFQNEAQLEKSRLLSDRFSAERPKGSFSTLEIQRTEQGDSAMYLCASSFRSGMNTEAFFGQGTRLTVV.